Given below is one T cell receptor beta chain in context. This sample is part of a study of blood T cell repertoires in COVID-19. Study at large: Whether acute or convalescent, the COVID-19 samples came from the United States, Italy and Spain. Sample material is recorded as cDNA or gDNA derived from T cells, B-cell-depleted T cells, or PBMCs.

Under the authors' procedure: Amplification with reference gene primers provided the estimates of nucleated cell counts. This table comes from immunoSEQ multiplex PCR, and its TCRdb copy is limited to in-frame clones, with some not included. V and J calls and clone size follow that table, whereas D and trimming were derived from the DNA. The sample has around 160,000 clones; 80% to 90% are singletons. The TCR sequence derives from a man aged 60 to 75 with acute or convalescent COVID-19. Sequenced sample: peripheral blood.

The CDR3 sequence is CASSLARGAGVASGTLQETQYF. CDR3 sequence (DNA): TGTGCCAGCAGTTTAGCCAGAGGGGCAGGGGTGGCTAGCGGGACCCTACAAGAGACCCAGTACTTC. V is TRBV28 and J is TRBJ2-5; 9 bases are shared with TRBD2. After removal of 2 bases from V and 2 bases from J, the junction contained 24 bases not matched to a gene. This CDR3 contains 22 residues. Germline CDR1 reads MDHEN; CDR2 reads SYDVKM.